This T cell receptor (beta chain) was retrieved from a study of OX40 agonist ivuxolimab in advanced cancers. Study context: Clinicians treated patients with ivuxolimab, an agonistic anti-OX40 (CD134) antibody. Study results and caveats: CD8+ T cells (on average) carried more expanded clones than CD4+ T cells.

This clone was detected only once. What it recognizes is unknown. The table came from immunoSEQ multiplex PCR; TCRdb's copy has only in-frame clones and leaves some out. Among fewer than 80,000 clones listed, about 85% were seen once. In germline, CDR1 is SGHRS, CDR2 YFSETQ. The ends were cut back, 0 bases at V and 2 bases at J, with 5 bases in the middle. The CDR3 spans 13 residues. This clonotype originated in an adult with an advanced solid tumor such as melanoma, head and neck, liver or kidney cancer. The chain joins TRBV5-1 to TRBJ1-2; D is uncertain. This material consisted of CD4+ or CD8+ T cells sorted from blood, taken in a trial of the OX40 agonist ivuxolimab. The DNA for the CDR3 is TGCGCCAGCAGCTTGGACGGGAACTATGGCTACACCTTC. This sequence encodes CASSLDGNYGYTF. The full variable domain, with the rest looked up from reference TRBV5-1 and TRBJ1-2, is KAGVTQTPRYLIKTRGQQVTLSCSPISGHRSVSWYQQTPGQGLQFLFEYFSETQRNKGNFPGRFSGRQFSNSRSEMNVSTLELGDSALYLCASSLDGNYGYTFGSGTRLTVV.